Shown below are 27 T cell receptor beta chains from a single sample sequenced in a study of a mutant IDH1 vaccine in newly diagnosed glioma. Profiled with immunoSEQ multiplex PCR; TCRdb holds only in-frame clones, not every one. The data hold about 88,000 clones, with about four fifths observed a single time. Time point in this sample: baseline, week 1 (first vaccination visit). The sample's treatment: pre-vaccination baseline after standard-of-care therapy. This specimen consisted of PBMCs, obtained from a glioma patient treated with radiotherapy, temozolomide or both. Receptors originate from a man aged 35-49 years with glioma. Some clones in this sample may be carry-over from other donors' samples.

This clone was detected a few times. The chain uses TRBV6-6 and TRBJ1-1, with TRBD1 matching over 7 bases. The CDR3 runs 15 residues. Germline CDR1 and CDR2: MNHNY and SVGAGI (reference sequence). The V segment lost 2 bases and the J segment 5 bases; nucleotides outside the gene matches: 8. The CDR3 DNA follows: TGTGCCAGCAGTTACCAGGGGGTCAAGTGGACTGAAGCTTTCTTT. It codes for CASSYQGVKWTEAFF.

The rearrangement links TRBV27 to TRBJ1-2; 7 nucleotides agree with TRBD1. The CDR3 has 17 amino acids. Trimming cost V 0 bases and J 8 bases; bases outside gene matches: 15. Per the germline V gene, CDR1 is MNHEY and CDR2 is SMNVEV (reference sequence). The CDR3 coding sequence is TGTGCCAGCAGTTTATCGGGGGCGGGCAGGGGGGGTCGGGGCTACACCTTC. As protein: CASSLSGAGRGGRGYTF.

The J gene is TRBJ2-2, the V gene TRBV7-9; 8 nucleotides align to TRBD1. Losses at the gene ends were 5 bases for V and 0 bases for J; bases not matched to a gene: 8. Looked up from germline, CDR1 is SEHNR and CDR2 is FQNEAQ (reference sequence). The CDR3 length is 17 residues. The CDR3 reads CASSDTATGANTGELFF. The CDR3 coding sequence is TGTGCCAGCAGCGATACCGCGACAGGGGCGAACACCGGGGAGCTGTTTTTT.

The chain employs TRBV5-4 and TRBJ2-3; TRBD1 aligns across 8 bases. The junction had 18 bases not matched to a gene; V was cut back by 3 bases and J by 6 bases. Germline loops: CDR1 SGHNT, CDR2 YYREEE (reference sequence). The CDR3 extends over 18 amino acids. CDR3 in amino acids: CASSSPAFEDRARDTQYF. CDR3 DNA: TGTGCCAGCAGCTCCCCGGCCTTCGAGGACAGGGCTCGGGATACGCAGTATTTT.

This clone was recorded once. V is TRBV5-1 and J is TRBJ1-1; possibly TRBD1 for D (5 bases). Trimming removed 0 bases at V and 0 bases at J, with 9 bases between. The CDR3 is 15 amino acids. Germline V gives CDR1 SGHRS, CDR2 YFSETQ. The CDR3 reads CASSLAAGMNTEAFF. The CDR3 bases are TGCGCCAGCAGCTTGGCGGCAGGGATGAACACTGAAGCTTTCTTT.

The chain couples TRBV11-1 to TRBJ2-1, with D perhaps being TRBD1 or TRBD2 (6 bases each). V was shortened by 1 base and J by 0 bases, with 10 bases between the two germline ends. CDR1 and CDR2 from the germline V gene are SGHAT and FQDESV (reference sequence). The length of the CDR3 is 16 residues. CDR3 DNA sequence: TGTGCCAGCAGCTTAGAAGGGGGGCTCTCCTACAATGAGCAGTTCTTC. Its translation: CASSLEGGLSYNEQFF.

The table lists this clone with a few counts. The gene calls are TRBV11-1 and TRBJ1-2, with D hard to call. The CDR3 is 12 residues long. V gave up 9 bases and J gave up 2 bases, with 10 bases separating them. From germline, CDR1 is SGHAT and CDR2 FQDESV (reference sequence). Here the CDR3 reads CASAGPNYGYTF. DNA of the CDR3: TGTGCCAGTGCCGGTCCGAACTATGGCTACACCTTC.

The chain employs TRBV6-5 and TRBJ2-2; D is unresolved. The CDR3 is made up of 12 amino acids. Trimming stripped 1 base from V and 5 bases from J, with 2 bases between. Germline assignment: CDR1 MNHEY and CDR2 SVGAGI. The CDR3 bases are TGTGCCAGCAGTTACTATACCGGGGAGCTGTTTTTT. Encoded protein: CASSYYTGELFF.

The V gene is TRBV19, the J gene TRBJ1-4; D is undetermined. Germline assignment: CDR1 LNHDA and CDR2 SQIVND (reference sequence). This CDR3 contains 14 residues. V was pared by 3 bases and J by 1 base, with 6 bases between. CDR3 nucleotides: TGTGCCAGTAGTATGCGGCGAACTAATGAAAAACTGTTTTTT. Translated, it gives CASSMRRTNEKLFF.

This clone was counted only a few times. V usage is TRBV15 and J usage is TRBJ1-5; no clear D. Trimming took off 3 bases at V and 6 bases at J, with 6 bases between the two ends. The germline gives CDR1 LNHNV, CDR2 YYDKDF (reference sequence). This CDR3 spans 12 amino acids. CDR3 in DNA: TGTGCCACCAGCAGGCCGTTTCAGCCCCAGCATTTT. Its translation: CATSRPFQPQHF.

The chain has TRBV27 and TRBJ1-2, with 8 bases lining up with TRBD1. Germline V gives CDR1 MNHEY, CDR2 SMNVEV (reference sequence). After removal of 5 bases from V and 9 bases from J, the junction contained 5 bases not matched to a gene. The CDR3 loop spans 12 amino acids. In DNA form, the CDR3 reads TGTGCCAGCAGTCCAAGGACAGGGAGCTACACCTTC. Its protein product is CASSPRTGSYTF.

The chain employs TRBV19 and TRBJ1-1, with a possible D match to TRBD1 (5 bases). V was cut by 0 bases and J by 4 bases, with 9 bases left in between. Germline-derived CDR1 and CDR2 are LNHDA and SQIVND (reference sequence). CDR3 length: 14 residues. CDR3 nucleotides: TGTGCCAGTAGTATAGAAGGCGGGGGCACTGAAGCTTTCTTT. Protein: CASSIEGGGTEAFF. The complete variable domain, with remaining parts taken from reference TRBV19 and TRBJ1-1, reads DGGITQSPKYLFRKEGQNVTLSCEQNLNHDAMYWYRQDPGQGLRLIYYSQIVNDFQKGDIAEGYSVSREKKESFPLTVTSAQKNPTAFYLCASSIEGGGTEAFFGQGTRLTVV.

The chain recombines TRBV5-1 with TRBJ2-3; 11 bases are a match to TRBD2. V shed 0 bases and J 3 bases; nucleotides not matched to a gene: 6. The V gene's germline CDR1 is SGHRS and CDR2 YFSETQ. This CDR3 is 17 amino acids long. The CDR3 DNA follows: TGCGCCAGCAGCTTGGCCGTGGGACTAGCGGTTACAGATACGCAGTATTTT. Amino acids: CASSLAVGLAVTDTQYF.

This clone was recorded a few times. The gene calls are TRBV6-1 and TRBJ1-4; 12 nucleotides agree with TRBD1. Germline CDR1 and CDR2: MNHNS and SASEGT. Trimming took 8 bases from V and 8 from J; bases not matched to a gene: 9. This CDR3 has 15 amino acids. The CDR3 DNA reads TGTGCCAGCGAGACCGGGACAGGGGGCGTAGAAAAACTGTTTTTT. This encodes CASETGTGGVEKLFF.

The rearrangement joins TRBV6-6 to TRBJ2-7, with D maybe TRBD2 (5 bases). V lost 6 bases to trimming and J lost 4 bases, with 10 bases between them. Germline CDR1 reads MNHNY; CDR2 reads SVGAGI (reference sequence). CDR3 size: 12 residues. CDR3 nucleotides: TGTGCCAGCAGCTATGGACTGTACGAGCAGTACTTC. Its translation: CASSYGLYEQYF.

The V and J genes are TRBV5-6 and TRBJ1-1; perhaps TRBD1 as D (5 bases). The length of the CDR3 is 18 residues. Per the germline V gene, CDR1 is SGHDT and CDR2 is YYEEEE. V shed 4 bases and J shed 2 bases, with 24 bases lying between them. Written as DNA, the CDR3 is TGTGCCAGCAGCCAGCGGGGGAAAACCATGGTCTCTAACACTGAAGCTTTCTTT. Its protein is CASSQRGKTMVSNTEAFF.

The chain uses TRBV30 and TRBJ1-1; 7 positions match TRBD1. Per the germline V gene, CDR1 is GTSNPN and CDR2 is SVGIG (reference sequence). V was clipped by 5 bases and J by 6 bases; unmatched bases: 6. The CDR3 is 12 residues long. For the CDR3, the DNA is TGTGCCTGGGAAACAGGGGATCCTGAAGCTTTCTTT. It specifies CAWETGDPEAFF. The whole variable domain, filled in from reference TRBV30 and TRBJ1-1, reads SQTIHQWPATLVQPVGSPLSLECTVEGTSNPNLYWYRQAAGRGLQLLFYSVGIGQISSEVPQNLSASRPQDRQFILSSKKLLLSDSGFYLCAWETGDPEAFFGQGTRLTVV.

This chain links TRBV5-6 with TRBJ1-6; D gene unclear. The CDR3 is 14 residues long. Germline loops: CDR1 SGHDT, CDR2 YYEEEE. Trimming took 4 bases from V and 6 from J, leaving 11 bases between them. The CDR3 sequence: CASSPLRGNSPLHF. In DNA form, the CDR3 reads TGTGCCAGCAGCCCCCTCCGTGGTAATTCACCCCTCCACTTT.

The J gene is TRBJ1-6, the V gene TRBV14; D remains unclear. Germline lookup yields CDR1 SGHDN and CDR2 FVKESK. Trimming stripped 5 bases from V and 0 bases from J, with 17 bases between. There are 18 residues in the CDR3. The CDR3 spells CASSTGYGRSSYNSPLHF. For the CDR3, the DNA is TGTGCCAGCAGCACGGGATACGGCCGAAGCTCCTATAATTCACCCCTCCACTTT.

The chain has TRBV19 and TRBJ2-3, with 14 nucleotides matching TRBD2. From germline, CDR1 is LNHDA and CDR2 SQIVND (reference sequence). V shed 4 bases, J shed 4 bases, and the junction held 7 bases outside the gene matches. The CDR3 loop spans 17 amino acids. The CDR3 DNA reads as TGTGCCAGTAGTAAAAGACTGACTAGCGGGGGGGCAGATACGCAGTATTTT. It yields the protein CASSKRLTSGGADTQYF.

A word on this clone: One end of the junction is discordant with germline, which a read error may explain. This sequence joins TRBV7-7 and TRBJ2-3; 7 bases line up with TRBD2. The CDR3 contains 17 residues. Per germline, CDR1 SSHAT and CDR2 FNYEAQ (reference sequence). The CDR3 region is CASSLGRRGKGADTQYF. The CDR3 region has the DNA TGTGCTAGCAGCTTAGGGCGGCGGGGGAAGGGAGCAGATACGCAGTATTTT.

V usage is TRBV5-6 and J usage is TRBJ2-3; TRBD2 matches at 13 bases. This CDR3 region has 13 residues. The germline V gene has CDR1 SGHDT and CDR2 YYEEEE. V trimming: 3 bases; J trimming: 14 bases; junction bases outside the gene matches: 6. For the CDR3, the DNA is TGTGCCAGCAGCTGGAGAGGGACTAGCGGGGTGTATTTT. Protein product: CASSWRGTSGVYF. Variable domain in full (rest from reference TRBV5-6 and TRBJ2-3): DAGVTQSPTHLIKTRGQQVTLRCSPKSGHDTVSWYQQALGQGPQFIFQYYEEEERQRGNFPDRFSGHQFPNYSSELNVNALLLGDSALYLCASSWRGTSGVYFGPGTRLTVL.

This clone occurred a few times. V and J are TRBV6-6 and TRBJ1-2, with 8 bases aligning to TRBD1. The ends lost 5 bases at V and 3 bases at J; junction bases unmatched: 2. The germline V gene has CDR1 MNHNY and CDR2 SVGAGI (reference sequence). This CDR3 is 13 amino acids long. The CDR3 here is CASSVTGDYGYTF. The CDR3 bases are TGTGCCAGCAGTGTGACAGGGGACTATGGCTACACCTTC.

CDR3 amino acids: CASSFRGADTSNQPQHF. The DNA for the CDR3 is TGTGCCAGCAGCTTTCGTGGCGCGGACACTAGCAATCAGCCCCAGCATTTT. This chain uses TRBV5-6 with TRBJ1-5; weak D call: TRBD1 (5 bases). CDR3 size: 17 residues. Germline values: CDR1 SGHDT, CDR2 YYEEEE. V was clipped by 2 bases and J by 0 bases, with 15 bases between them.

In its sample, this clone was seen once. The rearrangement uses TRBV30 and TRBJ1-5, with D possibly being TRBD1 (5 bases). The germline CDR1 and CDR2 sequences are GTSNPN and SVGIG (reference sequence). The CDR3 is 13 residues long. V dropped 2 bases and J dropped 6 bases, with 11 bases sitting between them. The CDR3 region is CAWSPSGGQPQHF. CDR3 nucleotide sequence: TGTGCCTGGAGTCCCTCGGGGGGTCAGCCCCAGCATTTT.

As for this clone: The germline gene is not matched at one end of the junction; a read error may be the cause. The chain joins TRBV7-7 to TRBJ2-3, with a possible D match to TRBD1 (5 bases). The germline gives CDR1 SSHAT, CDR2 FNYEAQ (reference sequence). CDR3 length: 13 amino acids. The CDR3 DNA reads as TGTGCTAGCAGCTTAGAGCAGGGAGATACGCAGTATTTT. Translating it yields CASSLEQGDTQYF. The full variable domain, completed using reference TRBV7-7 and TRBJ2-3, is GAGVSQSPRYKVTKRGQDVTLRCDPISSHATLYWYQQALGQGPEFLTYFNYEAQPDKSGLPSDRFSAERPEGSISTLTIQRTEQRDSAMYRCASSLEQGDTQYFGPGTRLTVL.

This chain links TRBV6-4 with TRBJ1-1; D perhaps matches TRBD1 (5 bases). V gave up 7 bases and J gave up 4 bases, with 16 bases separating them. The CDR3 consists of 14 residues. The germline gives CDR1 MRHNA, CDR2 SNTAGT. The CDR3 coding sequence is TGTGCCAGCAAGAGAGGGGCCGAGATCACTGAAGCTTTCTTT. It translates to CASKRGAEITEAFF.